This TCR beta chain was sequenced in a study of PD-1 blockade in classical Hodgkin lymphoma. Study context: Intravenous delivery of nivolumab at 3 mg/kg to patients occurred every 2 weeks. Whole-study findings and limits: Patients with an early start, nivolumab under 1 year after ASCT, were excluded. CD4+ TCR diversity, unlike CD8+, climbed significantly by C4D1. Reports described newly diagnosed patients as having lower baseline TCR diversity than healthy donors.

Assay used: immunoSEQ multiplex PCR; TCRdb lists only in-frame clones, some missing. The table lists 50,000 to 65,000 clones, more than 80% of them singletons. Worth noting for this clone: Antigen specificity is unknown.

The time point is: cycle 4 day 1 (C4D1), after five to seven weeks of nivolumab. Every patient relapsed after autologous stem cell transplantation, and brentuximab vedotin exposure varied. The material sequenced was peripheral blood mononuclear cells (PBMCs), taken before the fourth cycle of nivolumab. The clonotype was recovered from a human donor with classical Hodgkin lymphoma.

This CDR3 is CASSYQDTEAFF. CDR3 nucleotides: TGTGCCAGCAGCTACCAGGACACTGAAGCTTTCTTT. The chain couples TRBV6-6 to TRBJ1-1; D uncertain. Germline V gene data show CDR1 as MNHNY and CDR2 as SVGAGI (reference sequence). Trimming left V 6 bases short and J 3 bases short, with 8 bases between. The length of the CDR3 is 12 residues.